The T cell receptor beta chain described here comes from a study of blood T cell repertoires in COVID-19. Study at large: Specimens from acute and convalescent COVID-19 originated in the United States, Italy and Spain.

Authors' data handling: Amplification with reference gene primers provided the estimates of nucleated cell counts. Clones were read by immunoSEQ multiplex PCR, and TCRdb kept only the in-frame ones, dropping some. D and trimming come from the DNA, and the V and J calls and clone size come from that table. The sample lists 120,000 or so clones, about 85% seen once, with 25% to 30% in the top ten. Germline CDR1 KGHSH, CDR2 LQKENI. This CDR3 has 14 residues. V lost 0 bases to trimming and J lost 3 bases, with 6 bases between them. This clone is a singleton in its sample. Sequenced input: peripheral blood. The V and J genes are TRBV18 and TRBJ2-1, with D tentatively TRBD1 (5 bases). The receptor's source is a woman of 80 years or more with acute or convalescent COVID-19. The chain's CDR3 is CASSPPDSYNEQFF. DNA for the CDR3: TGTGCCAGCTCACCACCTGACAGCTACAATGAGCAGTTCTTC.